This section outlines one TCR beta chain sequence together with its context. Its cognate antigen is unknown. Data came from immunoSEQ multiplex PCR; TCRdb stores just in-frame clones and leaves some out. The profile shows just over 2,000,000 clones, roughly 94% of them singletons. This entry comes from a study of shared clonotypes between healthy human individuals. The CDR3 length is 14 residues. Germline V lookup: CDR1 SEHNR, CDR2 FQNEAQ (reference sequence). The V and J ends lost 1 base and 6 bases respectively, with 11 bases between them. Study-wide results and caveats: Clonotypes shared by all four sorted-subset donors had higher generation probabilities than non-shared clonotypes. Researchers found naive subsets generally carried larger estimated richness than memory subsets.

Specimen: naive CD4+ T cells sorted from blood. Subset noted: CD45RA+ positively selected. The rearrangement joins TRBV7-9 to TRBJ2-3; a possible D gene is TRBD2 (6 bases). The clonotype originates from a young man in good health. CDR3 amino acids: CASSLGAGRDTQYF. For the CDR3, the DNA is TGTGCCAGCAGCTTAGGGGCGGGAAGGGATACGCAGTATTTT. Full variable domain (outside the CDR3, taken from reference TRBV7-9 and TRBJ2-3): DTGVSQNPRHKITKRGQNVTFRCDPISEHNRLYWYRQTLGQGPEFLTYFQNEAQLEKSRLLSDRFSAERPKGSFSTLEIQRTEQGDSAMYLCASSLGAGRDTQYFGPGTRLTVL.